This entry lists 25 T cell receptor beta chains sequenced from one sample in a study of blood T cell repertoires in COVID-19. Some clones are missing from TCRdb's copy, which holds only in-frame ones; the method was immunoSEQ multiplex PCR. This table holds tens of thousands of clones, just under 85% found once. Material: peripheral blood. The receptors derive from a man between 65 and 85 years old with acute or convalescent COVID-19.

The rearrangement links TRBV10-3 to TRBJ1-2, with TRBD1 as a possible D gene (6 bases). The CDR3 sequence is 15 residues long. Germline assignment: CDR1 ENHRY and CDR2 SYGVKD. Between the trimmed V and J ends, which lost 2 bases and 6 bases, there was a span of 16 bases. This CDR3 reads CAISEEGESDNGYTF. CDR3 DNA sequence: TGTGCCATCAGTGAGGAGGGGGAATCGGATAATGGCTACACCTTC.

This clone has only one observation. The V gene is TRBV13, the J gene TRBJ2-1; 7 bases map to TRBD2. Trimming removed 0 bases from V and 4 bases from J; junction bases left unmatched: 6. Per the germline V gene, CDR1 is PRHDT and CDR2 is FYEKMQ (reference sequence). The CDR3 is 16 amino acids. CDR3 DNA: TGTGCCAGCAGCTTAGGCCGGCCTAGCGGATACAATGAGCAGTTCTTC. This sequence encodes CASSLGRPSGYNEQFF. The whole variable domain, remainder taken from reference TRBV13 and TRBJ2-1, is AAGVIQSPRHLIKEKRETATLKCYPIPRHDTVYWYQQGPGQDPQFLISFYEKMQSDKGSIPDRFSAQQFSDYHSELNMSSLELGDSALYFCASSLGRPSGYNEQFFGPGTRLTVL.

The table lists this clone with a count of one. The V and J genes are TRBV7-3 and TRBJ2-3, with 13 bases identical to TRBD2. This CDR3 has 16 residues. CDR1 is SGHTA, CDR2 FQGTGA, per germline. The J segment lost 5 bases and the V segment lost 5 bases, leaving 7 bases of the junction unmatched. This CDR3 reads CASSALAGGLEDTQYF. In DNA, the CDR3 is TGTGCCAGCAGCGCACTAGCGGGAGGGCTGGAAGATACGCAGTATTTT. Full variable domain (rest looked up from reference TRBV7-3 and TRBJ2-3): GAGVSQTPSNKVTEKGKYVELRCDPISGHTALYWYRQSLGQGPEFLIYFQGTGAADDSGLPNDRFFAVRPEGSVSTLKIQRTERGDSAVYLCASSALAGGLEDTQYFGPGTRLTVL.

This rearrangement joins TRBV28 to TRBJ1-3; 7 bases match TRBD1. This CDR3 has 16 amino acids. Germline V gene sequence: CDR1 MDHEN, CDR2 SYDVKM. The V gene end was trimmed by 2 bases and the J gene end by 0 bases; junction bases not matched to a gene: 4. CDR3 amino acids: CASSLKGASSGNTIYF. The CDR3 bases are TGTGCCAGCAGTTTAAAGGGGGCGAGCTCTGGAAACACCATATATTTT.

The rearrangement joins TRBV7-9 to TRBJ2-7, with a tentative D call TRBD2 (5 bases). Germline CDR1 SEHNR, CDR2 FQNEAQ (reference sequence). Trimming stripped 4 bases from V and 3 bases from J, with 19 bases between. The CDR3 extends over 16 amino acids. CDR3 sequence reads: CASSSPLRATFYEQYF. The CDR3 DNA is TGTGCCAGCAGCTCTCCCTTGCGGGCCACCTTCTACGAGCAGTACTTC.

The chain carries TRBV6-5 and TRBJ2-7; the D gene is possibly TRBD1 (6 bases). Germline values: CDR1 MNHEY, CDR2 SVGAGI. This CDR3 has 13 residues. V was pared by 6 bases and J by 2 bases, with 11 bases between. This chain's CDR3 is CASSLDRTYEQYF. The CDR3 region has the DNA TGTGCCAGCAGCCTCGACAGGACCTACGAGCAGTACTTC.

This chain joins TRBV10-2 and TRBJ2-2; D is ambiguous. CDR1 and CDR2 from the germline V gene are WSHSY and SAAADI. CDR3 length equals 14 residues. With 5 bases removed from V and 4 bases from J, the gap between germline ends came to 11 bases. The CDR3 loop reads CASSLVAGTGELFF. The CDR3 DNA reads TGCGCCAGCAGTCTAGTTGCCGGCACCGGGGAGCTGTTTTTT.

V is TRBV10-3 and J is TRBJ1-2, with TRBD1 matching over 8 bases. Germline loops: CDR1 ENHRY, CDR2 SYGVKD. The V segment lost 9 bases and the J segment 8 bases; nucleotides outside the gene matches: 14. This CDR3 is 14 amino acids long. This CDR3 reads CAIRISTGESGYTF. The CDR3 nucleotides read TGTGCCATTAGAATTTCGACAGGGGAGAGCGGCTACACCTTC.

By sample fraction, this clone is medium-sized. The chain uses TRBV15 and TRBJ2-7; D perhaps matches TRBD1 (6 bases). CDR1 is LNHNV, CDR2 YYDKDF, per germline (reference sequence). The CDR3 loop spans 12 amino acids. The V and J ends lost 3 bases and 4 bases respectively, with 7 bases between them. CDR3 bases: TGTGCCACCAGCAGCAGGGGTTACGAGCAGTACTTC. Its protein is CATSSRGYEQYF.

The chain employs TRBV9 and TRBJ2-3; TRBD2 matches 9 bases. This CDR3 comprises 16 residues. Trimming removed 0 bases from V and 4 bases from J; junction bases left unmatched: 6. The V gene's germline CDR1 is SGDLS and CDR2 YYNGEE. The CDR3 loop reads CASSVGGGRGSDTQYF. For the CDR3, the DNA is TGTGCCAGCAGCGTAGGAGGCGGGAGGGGATCAGATACGCAGTATTTT.

Comment on this clone: This same CDR3 is encoded by further DNA sequences in the sample. The rearrangement uses TRBV28 and TRBJ2-7, with 8 positions matching TRBD2. The germline V gene has CDR1 MDHEN and CDR2 SYDVKM. The V gene end was trimmed by 6 bases and the J gene end by 2 bases; junction bases not matched to a gene: 6. There are 14 residues in the CDR3. The CDR3 is CASSSLAGTYEQYF. The CDR3 bases are TGTGCCAGCAGCTCCCTAGCGGGCACCTACGAGCAGTACTTC.

J is TRBJ2-1 and V is TRBV5-6; tentative D call: TRBD1 (7 bases). Trimming left V 2 bases short and J 5 bases short, with 17 bases between. CDR1 SGHDT and CDR2 YYEEEE come from the germline V gene. The CDR3 is made up of 16 amino acids. CDR3 nucleotide sequence: TGTGCCAGCAGCTTCCGCGGGGCAGGGGGAAACAATGAGCAGTTCTTC. Its protein is CASSFRGAGGNNEQFF.

The sample holds one count of this clone. The CDR3 loop is CASSLTGGDNYEQYF. CDR3 bases: TGTGCCAGCAGCTTAACAGGGGGCGATAATTACGAGCAGTACTTC. V and J are TRBV2 and TRBJ2-7; 9 bases line up with TRBD1. The CDR3 contains 15 residues. Germline values: CDR1 SNHLY, CDR2 FYNNEI. With 6 bases clipped from V and 4 bases from J, the junction kept 10 bases outside the gene matches. Full variable domain (missing parts from reference TRBV2 and TRBJ2-7): EPEVTQTPSHQVTQMGQEVILRCVPISNHLYFYWYRQILGQKVEFLVSFYNNEISEKSEIFDDQFSVERPDGSNFTLKIRSTKLEDSAMYFCASSLTGGDNYEQYFGPGTRLTVT.

In its sample, this clone was seen once. This chain joins TRBV28 and TRBJ1-5; possible D gene TRBD1, 5 bases. Germline CDR1 is MDHEN and CDR2 is SYDVKM. The CDR3 is 15 amino acids. Trimming pared 2 bases from V and 1 base from J, leaving 9 bases between. In nucleotides, the CDR3 is TGTGCCAGCAGTTTAAGAAGGGGAAGCAATCAGCCCCAGCATTTT. Protein product: CASSLRRGSNQPQHF.

The rearrangement links TRBV9 to TRBJ2-2, with a possible D match to TRBD2 (6 bases). V lost 4 bases and J lost 5, with 18 bases in between. Germline lookup yields CDR1 SGDLS and CDR2 YYNGEE. The CDR3 totals 16 residues. The CDR3 sequence is CASSPTWGVRTGELFF. The CDR3 DNA is TGTGCCAGCAGCCCCACGTGGGGGGTCCGAACCGGGGAGCTGTTTTTT.

The genes are TRBV5-1 and TRBJ2-1; 10 bases map to TRBD2. The CDR3 spans 15 residues. J was trimmed by 10 bases and V by 0 bases; bases with no gene match: 7. CDR1 and CDR2 (germline): SGHRS, YFSETQ. CDR3 DNA sequence: TGCGCCAGCAGCTTGGTAGCTAGCGGGAGTAGGGAGCAGTTCTTC. Protein: CASSLVASGSREQFF.

In its sample, this clone was seen a few times. The rearrangement uses TRBV4-2 and TRBJ1-2; 9 bases line up with TRBD1. V lost 3 bases and J lost 1; bases outside the gene matches: 6. The CDR3 has 16 amino acids. Per germline, CDR1 LGHNA and CDR2 YNFKEQ. The CDR3 nucleotides are TGTGCCAGCAGCCACTCGCAGGGACAGGGTAACTATGGCTACACCTTC. Translating it yields CASSHSQGQGNYGYTF.

In this sample, this clone turned up once. The CDR3 protein is CASSNGGYEQYF. DNA for the CDR3: TGTGCCAGCAGCAACGGAGGTTACGAGCAGTACTTC. The genes are TRBV5-6 and TRBJ2-7; D possibly corresponds to TRBD2 (5 bases). This CDR3 has 12 residues. The ends were cut back, 4 bases at V and 4 bases at J, with 9 bases in the middle. CDR1 is SGHDT and CDR2 is YYEEEE in the germline V gene.

The chain recombines TRBV7-9 with TRBJ2-7; 8 bases line up with TRBD2. In germline, CDR1 is SEHNR, CDR2 FQNEAQ (reference sequence). The CDR3 loop spans 15 amino acids. With V trimmed by 1 base and J by 7 bases, 9 bases remained unmatched. The CDR3 bases are TGTGCCAGCAGCTTAGGGTTTAGCGGGATAGGGGAGCAGTACTTC. Its protein is CASSLGFSGIGEQYF.

The V call is TRBV10-1, the J call TRBJ2-1; no clear D gene. With 0 bases removed from V and 0 bases from J, the gap between germline ends came to 9 bases. CDR3 length equals 16 residues. Germline V CDR1 and CDR2: WNHNN, SYGVQD (reference sequence). This CDR3 reads CASSESLSSSYNEQFF. The CDR3 region has the DNA TGCGCCAGCAGTGAGTCGCTATCTAGCTCCTACAATGAGCAGTTCTTC.

This chain connects TRBV18 to TRBJ1-1, with no clear D. The germline CDR1 and CDR2 sequences are KGHSH and LQKENI. The ends were cut back, 6 bases at V and 4 bases at J, with 21 bases in the middle. The CDR3 is made up of 16 amino acids. The CDR3 here is CASSSDPLGVSTEAFF. The CDR3, as DNA: TGTGCCAGCTCTTCGGACCCGCTCGGGGTGAGCACTGAAGCTTTCTTT.

V usage is TRBV5-1 and J usage is TRBJ2-1; 8 positions agree with TRBD2. The V gene's germline CDR1 is SGHRS and CDR2 YFSETQ. J lost 5 bases, V lost 1 base, and 17 bases had no gene match. CDR3 length: 19 residues. DNA for the CDR3: TGCGCCAGCAGCTTGATGGGACTAGGGGGGGTAGCTTTTGACAATGAGCAGTTCTTC. Protein: CASSLMGLGGVAFDNEQFF.

The chain has TRBV7-6 and TRBJ1-4; no reliable D call. The germline V gene has CDR1 SGHVS and CDR2 FNYEAQ. The V end lost 2 bases, the J end lost 4 bases, and 5 bases lay between the germline ends. The CDR3 has 13 amino acids. The CDR3 region is CASSLTDNEKLFF. The CDR3 region has the DNA TGTGCCAGCAGCTTAACAGATAATGAAAAACTGTTTTTT.

CDR3 in amino acids: CASSPTQTSLEQFF. The CDR3 nucleotides are TGTGCCAGCAGCCCTACCCAGACTAGCCTCGAGCAGTTCTTC. The chain is built from TRBV7-2 and TRBJ2-1, with TRBD2 matching over 7 bases. The CDR3 sequence is 14 residues long. Germline loops: CDR1 SGHTA, CDR2 FQGNSA. V lost 5 bases to trimming and J lost 10 bases; unmatched junction nucleotides: 11. The whole variable domain, filled in from reference TRBV7-2 and TRBJ2-1, reads GAGVSQSPSNKVTEKGKDVELRCDPISGHTALYWYRQSLGQGLEFLIYFQGNSAPDKSGLPSDRFSAERTGGSVSTLTIQRTQQEDSAVYLCASSPTQTSLEQFFGPGTRLTVL.

The chain carries TRBV7-8 and TRBJ1-4; D is unclear. The CDR3 is 15 residues long. Germline V gives CDR1 SGHVS, CDR2 FQNEAQ. Trimming took off 4 bases at V and 8 bases at J, with 17 bases between the two ends. The CDR3 region has the DNA TGTGCCAGCAGCTCCGACAAGGGCGGGGAAGAAAAACTGTTTTTT. Amino acids: CASSSDKGGEEKLFF.